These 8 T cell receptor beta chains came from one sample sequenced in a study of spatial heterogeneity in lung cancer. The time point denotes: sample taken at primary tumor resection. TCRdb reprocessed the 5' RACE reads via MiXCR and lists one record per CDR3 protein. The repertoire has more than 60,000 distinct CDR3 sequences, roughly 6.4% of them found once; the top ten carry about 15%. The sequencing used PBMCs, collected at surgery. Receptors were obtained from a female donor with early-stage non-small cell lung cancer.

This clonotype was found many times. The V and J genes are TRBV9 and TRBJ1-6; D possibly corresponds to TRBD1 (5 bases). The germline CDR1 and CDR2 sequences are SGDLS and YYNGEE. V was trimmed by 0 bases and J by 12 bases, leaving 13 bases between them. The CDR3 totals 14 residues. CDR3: CASSVERRGGPLHF. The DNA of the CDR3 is TGTGCCAGCAGCGTAGAAAGGCGGGGGGGACCCCTCCACTTT.

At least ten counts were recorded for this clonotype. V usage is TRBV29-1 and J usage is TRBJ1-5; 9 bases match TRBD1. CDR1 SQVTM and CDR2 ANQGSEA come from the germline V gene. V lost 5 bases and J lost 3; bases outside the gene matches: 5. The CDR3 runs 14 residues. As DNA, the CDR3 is TGCAGCGTTAGACAGGGGGGGGACAATCAGCCCCAGCATTTT. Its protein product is CSVRQGGDNQPQHF.

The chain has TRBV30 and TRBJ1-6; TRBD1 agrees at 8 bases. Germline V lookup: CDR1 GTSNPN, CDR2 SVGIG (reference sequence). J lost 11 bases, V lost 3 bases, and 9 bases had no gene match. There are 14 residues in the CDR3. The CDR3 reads CAWSAQTGAAPLHF. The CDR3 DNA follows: TGTGCCTGGAGCGCCCAGACAGGGGCTGCACCCCTCCACTTT.

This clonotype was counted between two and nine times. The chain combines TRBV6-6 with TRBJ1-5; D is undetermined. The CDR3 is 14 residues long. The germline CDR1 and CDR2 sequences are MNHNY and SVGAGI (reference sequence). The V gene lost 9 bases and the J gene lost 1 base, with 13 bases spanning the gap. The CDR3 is CASEWVPSNQPQHF. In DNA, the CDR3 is TGTGCCAGTGAATGGGTACCGAGCAATCAGCCCCAGCATTTT.

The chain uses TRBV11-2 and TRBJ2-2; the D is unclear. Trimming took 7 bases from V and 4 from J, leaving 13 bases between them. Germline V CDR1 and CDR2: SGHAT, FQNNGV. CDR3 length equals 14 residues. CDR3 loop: CASTLQLVTGELFF. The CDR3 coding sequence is TGTGCCAGCACCTTGCAGTTGGTCACCGGGGAGCTGTTTTTT. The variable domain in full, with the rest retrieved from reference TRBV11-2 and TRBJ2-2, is EAGVAQSPRYKIIEKRQSVAFWCNPISGHATLYWYQQILGQGPKLLIQFQNNGVVDDSQLPKDRFSAERLKGVDSTLKIQPAKLEDSAVYLCASTLQLVTGELFFGEGSRLTVL.

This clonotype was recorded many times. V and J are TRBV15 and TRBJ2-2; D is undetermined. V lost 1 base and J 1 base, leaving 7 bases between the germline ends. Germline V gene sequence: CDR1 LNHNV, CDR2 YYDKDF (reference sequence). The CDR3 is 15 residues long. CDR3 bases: TGTGCCACCAGCAGAGCACAGAGGAACACCGGGGAGCTGTTTTTT. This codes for CATSRAQRNTGELFF. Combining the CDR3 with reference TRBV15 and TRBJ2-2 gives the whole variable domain DAMVIQNPRYQVTQFGKPVTLSCSQTLNHNVMYWYQQKSSQAPKLLFHYYDKDFNNEADTPDNFQSRRPNTSFCFLDIRSPGLGDTAMYLCATSRAQRNTGELFFGEGSRLTVL.

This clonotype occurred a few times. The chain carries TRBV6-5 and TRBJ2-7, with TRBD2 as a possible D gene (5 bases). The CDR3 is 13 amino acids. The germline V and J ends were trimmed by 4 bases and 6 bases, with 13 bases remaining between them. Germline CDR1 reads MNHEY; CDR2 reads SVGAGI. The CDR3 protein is CASSSALGGEQYV. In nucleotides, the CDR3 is TGTGCCAGCAGTTCTGCTCTAGGAGGCGAGCAGTACGTC.

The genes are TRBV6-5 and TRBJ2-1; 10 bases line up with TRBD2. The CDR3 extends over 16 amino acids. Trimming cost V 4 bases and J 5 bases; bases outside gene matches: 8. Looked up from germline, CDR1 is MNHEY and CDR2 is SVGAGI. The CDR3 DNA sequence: TGTGCCAGCAGTTTTTACAGCGGGGGGGCCGACAATGAGCAGTTCTTC. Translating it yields CASSFYSGGADNEQFF.